One sample yielded the 25 T cell receptor beta chains listed below, sequenced in a study of T cell responses to AZD1222 COVID-19 vaccine. Generated by immunoSEQ multiplex PCR, the TCRdb table keeps only in-frame clones and is missing some. The data show 120,000 or so clones, around 85% seen once. Specimen: peripheral blood, collected on day 0 of AZD1222 vaccination. These receptors all stem from an adult in good health.

The chain recombines TRBV11-3 with TRBJ2-2; 7 bases align to TRBD1. Germline V gene sequence: CDR1 SGHNT, CDR2 YENEEA. This CDR3 is 17 amino acids long. V shed 4 bases, J shed 8 bases, and the junction held 16 bases outside the gene matches. The chain's CDR3 is CASSSLSGTASPGELFF. The CDR3 DNA follows: TGTGCCAGCAGCTCTCTGTCTGGGACAGCGAGTCCTGGGGAGCTGTTTTTT.

This sequence joins TRBV19 and TRBJ1-6, with D possibly matching TRBD1 (5 bases). Per germline, CDR1 LNHDA and CDR2 SQIVND (reference sequence). Trimming left V 7 bases short and J 6 bases short, with 16 bases between. There are 15 residues in the CDR3. The CDR3 DNA is TGTGCCAGTAATAACCCGGGGCTTCTTAATTCACCCCTCCACTTT. Protein: CASNNPGLLNSPLHF.

The rearrangement links TRBV5-5 to TRBJ2-1, with TRBD2 identical over 7 bases. The V gene end was trimmed by 0 bases and the J gene end by 2 bases; junction bases not matched to a gene: 8. Germline V gene lookup returns CDR1 SGHKS and CDR2 YYEKEE (reference sequence). The CDR3 spans 17 residues. CDR3 DNA: TGTGCCAGCAGCTTGGCTCCAGCGGGGACCACCTACAATGAGCAGTTCTTC. This sequence encodes CASSLAPAGTTYNEQFF.

This clone was observed once. The rearrangement uses TRBV28 and TRBJ1-3; D may be TRBD1 (5 bases). This CDR3 is built from 18 residues. The germline CDR1 and CDR2 sequences are MDHEN and SYDVKM. V shed 2 bases and J shed 0 bases, with 17 bases lying between them. CDR3 nucleotide sequence: TGTGCCAGCAGTTTAAGGTTACCCACAGGCCGCTCTGGAAACACCATATATTTT. Translated: CASSLRLPTGRSGNTIYF.

Only a few counts were recorded for this clone. The gene calls are TRBV5-5 and TRBJ1-2, with 9 nucleotides matching TRBD1. The germline gives CDR1 SGHKS, CDR2 YYEKEE (reference sequence). CDR3 length equals 14 residues. With V trimmed by 5 bases and J by 8 bases, 10 bases remained unmatched. The CDR3: CASRGVQGAEGYTF. The CDR3 DNA follows: TGTGCCAGCAGGGGAGTACAGGGGGCTGAGGGCTACACCTTC.

The chain couples TRBV28 to TRBJ2-3; TRBD1 aligns across 7 bases. Germline V gene lookup returns CDR1 MDHEN and CDR2 SYDVKM. The CDR3 loop spans 18 amino acids. Trimming cost V 2 bases and J 0 bases; bases outside gene matches: 11. CDR3 sequence reads: CASSLPYIGTESTDTQYF. As DNA, the CDR3 is TGTGCCAGCAGTTTACCCTACATCGGGACAGAAAGCACAGATACGCAGTATTTT.

The chain links TRBV9 to TRBJ2-3; 7 positions agree with TRBD2. V lost 0 bases, J lost 1 base, and 8 bases stayed unmatched. Germline values: CDR1 SGDLS, CDR2 YYNGEE. The CDR3 sequence is 17 residues long. CDR3 nucleotides: TGTGCCAGCAGCGTAGTGCCGGCTAGCGGCCGCACAGATACGCAGTATTTT. Its translation is CASSVVPASGRTDTQYF.

V usage is TRBV19 and J usage is TRBJ2-7; 9 bases line up with TRBD1. The CDR3 has 15 amino acids. Germline V lookup: CDR1 LNHDA, CDR2 SQIVND (reference sequence). Unmatched junction bases numbered 7, after V lost 4 bases and J lost 3 bases. CDR3 coding DNA: TGTGCCAGTAGTAGCTCCGGGACAGGGAGCTACGAGCAGTACTTC. This encodes CASSSSGTGSYEQYF.

The rearrangement joins TRBV11-2 to TRBJ2-2; no clear D gene. With 1 base removed from V and 0 bases from J, the gap between germline ends came to 6 bases. The CDR3 is 15 residues long. Per germline, CDR1 SGHAT and CDR2 FQNNGV. The DNA of the CDR3 is TGTGCCAGCAGCTTAGCCAGGACGAACACCGGGGAGCTGTTTTTT. Translating it yields CASSLARTNTGELFF.

The V call is TRBV30, the J call TRBJ2-3, with D possibly being TRBD2 (6 bases). CDR3 size: 15 residues. Germline lookup yields CDR1 GTSNPN and CDR2 SVGIG (reference sequence). Trimming removed 0 bases from V and 4 bases from J, with 14 bases in between. The CDR3 DNA is TGTGCCTGGAGTGTAACCGGAGGGTGGGCAGATACGCAGTATTTT. Amino acid sequence: CAWSVTGGWADTQYF. Supplemented by reference TRBV30 and TRBJ2-3, the full variable domain reads SQTIHQWPATLVQPVGSPLSLECTVEGTSNPNLYWYRQAAGRGLQLLFYSVGIGQISSEVPQNLSASRPQDRQFILSSKKLLLSDSGFYLCAWSVTGGWADTQYFGPGTRLTVL.

This clone appeared once. The V and J genes are TRBV7-2 and TRBJ2-5, with D unresolved. The CDR3 runs 13 residues. Germline loops: CDR1 SGHTA, CDR2 FQGNSA. The V end lost 7 bases, the J end lost 4 bases, and 13 bases lay between the germline ends. CDR3 residues: CASTQSALETQYF. Written as DNA, the CDR3 is TGTGCCAGCACCCAGAGTGCGTTAGAGACCCAGTACTTC.

The chain uses TRBV19 and TRBJ2-2; possibly TRBD1 or TRBD2 for D (5 bases each). The CDR3 covers 13 residues. Germline V lookup: CDR1 LNHDA, CDR2 SQIVND (reference sequence). V gave up 10 bases and J gave up 2 bases, with 11 bases separating them. The CDR3 spells CAIWDLNTGELFF. The CDR3 DNA sequence: TGTGCCATCTGGGACCTCAACACCGGGGAGCTGTTTTTT.

The chain employs TRBV7-8 and TRBJ1-1; D gene unclear. Trimming shortened V by 4 bases and J by 1 base, and 10 bases separated the two germline ends. Germline V gene lookup returns CDR1 SGHVS and CDR2 FQNEAQ. The CDR3 runs to 14 residues. The CDR3 protein is CASSSHMRNTEAFF. CDR3 sequence (DNA): TGTGCCAGCAGCTCGCACATGCGGAACACTGAAGCTTTCTTT.

This clone was picked up a small number of times. This chain joins TRBV29-1 and TRBJ2-4, with D perhaps given as TRBD1 or TRBD2 (5 bases each). The germline CDR1 and CDR2 sequences are SQVTM and ANQGSEA. Trimming removed 7 bases from V and 8 bases from J, with 18 bases in between. This CDR3 is built from 13 residues. The DNA for the CDR3 is TGCAGCGCGGCCCCCAGGATGGGGGACATTCAGTACTTC. It encodes CSAAPRMGDIQYF.

The chain has TRBV7-9 and TRBJ1-6; 7 positions match TRBD1. The CDR3 runs 17 residues. The germline V gene has CDR1 SEHNR and CDR2 FQNEAQ (reference sequence). The V and J ends lost 5 bases and 10 bases, in that order; junction bases with no gene match: 17. DNA for the CDR3: TGTGCCAGCAGCCCCCCGGACAGGAACGGCAGGTGGTCACCCCTCCACTTT. Residues: CASSPPDRNGRWSPLHF.

The CDR3 reads CSARGGGIQYF. CDR3 sequence (DNA): TGCAGTGCTAGAGGGGGAGGCATTCAGTACTTC. The chain links TRBV20-1 to TRBJ2-4; TRBD2 is a possible D gene (6 bases). Germline values: CDR1 DFQATT, CDR2 SNEGSKA (reference sequence). V lost 1 base, J lost 9 bases, and 7 bases lay in between. This CDR3 comprises 11 residues.

V and J are TRBV2 and TRBJ1-2, with 8 positions matching TRBD1. J lost 8 bases, V lost 2 bases, and 10 bases had no gene match. CDR1 is SNHLY and CDR2 is FYNNEI in the germline V gene. The CDR3 runs to 15 residues. CDR3 nucleotide sequence: TGTGCCAGCAGTGAAACCCCGGACAGGGTTTCGGGCTACACCTTC. This translates into CASSETPDRVSGYTF. Based on the CDR3 plus reference TRBV2 and TRBJ1-2, the full variable domain is EPEVTQTPSHQVTQMGQEVILRCVPISNHLYFYWYRQILGQKVEFLVSFYNNEISEKSEIFDDQFSVERPDGSNFTLKIRSTKLEDSAMYFCASSETPDRVSGYTFGSGTRLTVV.

The chain joins TRBV30 to TRBJ1-2; a possible D gene is TRBD1 (6 bases). Trimming removed 1 base at V and 1 base at J, with 10 bases between. Germline V gene sequence: CDR1 GTSNPN, CDR2 SVGIG (reference sequence). The CDR3 has 14 residues. CDR3 DNA sequence: TGTGCCTGGAGTGAAGGGGGACTTAACTATGGCTACACCTTC. Residues: CAWSEGGLNYGYTF.

CDR3: CAWSTGTINYGYTF. The CDR3, as DNA: TGTGCCTGGAGCACCGGGACAATAAACTATGGCTACACCTTC. The chain couples TRBV30 to TRBJ1-2, with D tentatively TRBD1 (6 bases). Germline V gene sequence: CDR1 GTSNPN, CDR2 SVGIG (reference sequence). V shed 3 bases and J shed 2 bases, with 13 bases lying between them. This CDR3 is 14 amino acids long. The full variable domain, completed using reference TRBV30 and TRBJ1-2, is SQTIHQWPATLVQPVGSPLSLECTVEGTSNPNLYWYRQAAGRGLQLLFYSVGIGQISSEVPQNLSASRPQDRQFILSSKKLLLSDSGFYLCAWSTGTINYGYTFGSGTRLTVV.

The gene calls are TRBV25-1 and TRBJ2-7; D may be TRBD1 (7 bases). Germline-derived CDR1 and CDR2 are MGHDK and SYGVNS. The CDR3 length is 13 residues. V lost 10 bases and J 2 bases, leaving 15 bases between the germline ends. The CDR3 coding sequence is TGTGCCACAACGGGGGACAGCACCTACGAGCAGTACTTC. This codes for CATTGDSTYEQYF.

The chain combines TRBV5-1 with TRBJ2-3, with a possible D match to TRBD2 (7 bases). V was pared by 4 bases and J by 3 bases, with 18 bases between. The CDR3 has 16 residues. Germline values: CDR1 SGHRS, CDR2 YFSETQ. The CDR3 DNA is TGCGCCAGCAGCCGATACCTTGGGGGGGCGACAGATACGCAGTATTTT. Translating it yields CASSRYLGGATDTQYF.

CDR3 DNA sequence: TGTGCCAGCAGCCGGGACAGGGCCACTGAAGCTTTCTTT. It encodes CASSRDRATEAFF. The rearrangement links TRBV7-6 to TRBJ1-1; 9 nucleotides align to TRBD1. There are 13 residues in the CDR3. Germline V gives CDR1 SGHVS, CDR2 FNYEAQ. The J segment lost 4 bases and the V segment lost 5 bases, leaving 2 bases of the junction unmatched. The full variable domain, with the rest looked up from reference TRBV7-6 and TRBJ1-1, is GAGVSQSPRYKVTKRGQDVALRCDPISGHVSLYWYRQALGQGPEFLTYFNYEAQQDKSGLPNDRFSAERPEGSISTLTIQRTEQRDSAMYRCASSRDRATEAFFGQGTRLTVV.

In this sample, this clone turned up once. The V and J genes are TRBV5-6 and TRBJ2-7; 10 positions match TRBD2. Losses at the gene ends were 4 bases for V and 6 bases for J; bases not matched to a gene: 16. Germline-derived CDR1 and CDR2 are SGHDT and YYEEEE. The CDR3 runs to 17 residues. The CDR3 protein is CASSIALAGGFSSEQYF. CDR3 DNA: TGTGCCAGCAGCATAGCTTTAGCGGGGGGCTTCTCAAGCGAGCAGTACTTC. Combining the CDR3 with reference TRBV5-6 and TRBJ2-7 gives the whole variable domain DAGVTQSPTHLIKTRGQQVTLRCSPKSGHDTVSWYQQALGQGPQFIFQYYEEEERQRGNFPDRFSGHQFPNYSSELNVNALLLGDSALYLCASSIALAGGFSSEQYFGPGTRLTVT.

J is TRBJ2-7 and V is TRBV7-2, with 8 bases fitting TRBD2. Germline CDR1 and CDR2: SGHTA and FQGNSA. J was trimmed by 2 bases and V by 7 bases; bases with no gene match: 4. This CDR3 comprises 13 residues. This chain's CDR3 is CASTRGGAYEQYF. DNA of the CDR3: TGTGCCAGCACCCGGGGGGGGGCCTACGAGCAGTACTTC.

CDR3 loop: CASSLNTGELFF. The CDR3 DNA sequence: TGCGCCAGCAGCTTAAACACCGGGGAGCTGTTTTTT. V usage is TRBV5-1 and J usage is TRBJ2-2, with D uncertain. With 2 bases removed from V and 2 bases from J, the gap between germline ends came to 1 base. The CDR3 sequence is 12 residues long. Germline V lookup: CDR1 SGHRS, CDR2 YFSETQ. The entire variable domain, with the rest obtained from reference TRBV5-1 and TRBJ2-2, is as follows: KAGVTQTPRYLIKTRGQQVTLSCSPISGHRSVSWYQQTPGQGLQFLFEYFSETQRNKGNFPGRFSGRQFSNSRSEMNVSTLELGDSALYLCASSLNTGELFFGEGSRLTVL.